Below, 31 T cell receptor beta chains from the same sample are listed, as sequenced in a study of blood T cell repertoires in COVID-19. Profiling relied on immunoSEQ multiplex PCR, and the TCRdb table lists in-frame clones only, not all of them. Here the sample spans 350,000 to 450,000 clones, about 87% being singletons. Sequencing used peripheral blood. The receptors originated from a human donor in a cohort sampled during active COVID-19.

The chain uses TRBV10-3 and TRBJ2-3; TRBD2 might be the D (6 bases). Trimming removed 4 bases from V and 4 bases from J, with 15 bases in between. The CDR3 sequence is 15 residues long. CDR1 and CDR2 (germline): ENHRY, SYGVKD. CDR3 sequence: CAISGVTRTPDTQYF. CDR3 in DNA: TGTGCCATCAGTGGGGTGACTAGAACGCCAGATACGCAGTATTTT.

The chain couples TRBV27 to TRBJ1-4; D is perhaps TRBD1 (5 bases). The germline V and J ends were trimmed by 5 bases and 2 bases, with 15 bases remaining between them. The CDR3 runs 16 residues. Germline V lookup: CDR1 MNHEY, CDR2 SMNVEV (reference sequence). CDR3 in amino acids: CASSHRQKETNEKLFF. The CDR3 DNA is TGTGCCAGCAGTCACCGACAGAAAGAGACTAATGAAAAACTGTTTTTT.

V is TRBV5-1 and J is TRBJ2-1, with 8 bases fitting TRBD2. Germline V gene sequence: CDR1 SGHRS, CDR2 YFSETQ. V shed 4 bases and J 4 bases; nucleotides not matched to a gene: 7. The CDR3 contains 15 residues. CDR3 sequence reads: CASSPGAGGYNEQFF. Here the CDR3 DNA reads TGCGCCAGCAGCCCGGGGGCGGGGGGATACAATGAGCAGTTCTTC.

This chain links TRBV5-1 with TRBJ2-2; weak D call: TRBD1 (6 bases). Germline V gives CDR1 SGHRS, CDR2 YFSETQ. This CDR3 is 16 amino acids long. Trimming shortened V by 2 bases and J by 1 base, and 12 bases separated the two germline ends. CDR3 bases: TGCGCCAGCAGCTTCCAAGGACAGAAGAACACCGGGGAGCTGTTTTTT. Residues: CASSFQGQKNTGELFF.

V usage is TRBV7-2 and J usage is TRBJ2-7; the D gene is possibly TRBD2 (7 bases). V was clipped by 5 bases and J by 3 bases, with 20 bases between them. Germline CDR1 is SGHTA and CDR2 is FQGNSA. The CDR3 totals 16 residues. The CDR3 DNA sequence: TGTGCCAGCAGCCCGGGGGCGGGGGCGACCCACTACGAGCAGTACTTC. Translated: CASSPGAGATHYEQYF.

This clone appeared a few times. The V and J genes are TRBV27 and TRBJ2-4; the match to TRBD1 covers 8 bases. After removal of 0 bases from V and 1 base from J, the junction contained 2 bases not matched to a gene. The length of the CDR3 is 16 residues. CDR1 MNHEY and CDR2 SMNVEV come from the germline V gene (reference sequence). The chain's CDR3 is CASSLSRTGAKNIQYF. CDR3 bases: TGTGCCAGCAGTTTATCGCGGACAGGGGCCAAAAACATTCAGTACTTC.

This chain connects TRBV19 to TRBJ1-3; D unclear. V was clipped by 3 bases and J by 1 base, with 10 bases between them. CDR3 length equals 15 residues. Germline V lookup: CDR1 LNHDA, CDR2 SQIVND (reference sequence). DNA for the CDR3: TGTGCCAGTAGTATTTGGTCTGAGTCTGGAAACACCATATATTTT. It codes for CASSIWSESGNTIYF.

The chain combines TRBV19 with TRBJ2-3; possibly TRBD2 for D (5 bases). CDR1 is LNHDA and CDR2 is SQIVND in the germline V gene (reference sequence). V was clipped by 8 bases and J by 4 bases, with 13 bases between them. This CDR3 contains 13 residues. The CDR3 spells CASGEGPADTQYF. The CDR3 nucleotides are TGTGCCAGTGGAGAGGGCCCCGCAGATACGCAGTATTTT. Complete variable domain (other parts from reference TRBV19 and TRBJ2-3): DGGITQSPKYLFRKEGQNVTLSCEQNLNHDAMYWYRQDPGQGLRLIYYSQIVNDFQKGDIAEGYSVSREKKESFPLTVTSAQKNPTAFYLCASGEGPADTQYFGPGTRLTVL.

The chain recombines TRBV29-1 with TRBJ1-1, with D possibly TRBD1 on 6 matching bases. Germline V gene sequence: CDR1 SQVTM, CDR2 ANQGSEA. The CDR3 is 14 amino acids. The V gene lost 6 bases and the J gene lost 6 bases, with 20 bases spanning the gap. CDR3 protein: CSVQKPRGRAEAFF. For the CDR3, the DNA is TGCAGCGTCCAGAAACCAAGGGGGAGGGCTGAAGCTTTCTTT. The full variable domain, its missing parts supplied by reference TRBV29-1 and TRBJ1-1, is SAVISQKPSRDICQRGTSLTIQCQVDSQVTMMFWYRQQPGQSLTLIATANQGSEATYESGFVIDKFPISRPNLTFSTLTVSNMSPEDSSIYLCSVQKPRGRAEAFFGQGTRLTVV.

CDR3 protein: CSGQTGTTEAFF. As DNA, the CDR3 is TGCAGCGGTCAGACAGGGACCACTGAAGCTTTCTTT. The V gene is TRBV29-1, the J gene TRBJ1-1; 7 bases agree with TRBD1. Germline assignment: CDR1 SQVTM and CDR2 ANQGSEA. The trim removed 7 bases at V and 4 bases at J, leaving 6 bases unmatched. The CDR3 consists of 12 residues.

This clone was found once. The V and J genes are TRBV28 and TRBJ2-7, with 7 bases that match TRBD1. Losses at the gene ends were 7 bases for V and 6 bases for J; bases not matched to a gene: 6. CDR3 size: 12 residues. Germline assignment: CDR1 MDHEN and CDR2 SYDVKM. The CDR3 DNA is TGTGCCAGCATAACAGGGGTTGGCGAGCAGTACTTC. Translation gives CASITGVGEQYF.

This chain uses TRBV12-3 or TRBV12-4 with TRBJ1-2; D might be TRBD1 (5 bases). V was trimmed by 5 bases and J by 8 bases, leaving 12 bases between them. CDR3 length: 12 residues. The CDR3: CASSRGIAGYTF. The DNA for the CDR3 is TGTGCCAGCAGTAGGGGCATTGCCGGCTACACCTTC.

V and J are TRBV19 and TRBJ1-6; D not resolved. Deletions cut 2 bases from V and 5 bases from J, with 10 bases between. This CDR3 has 15 residues. The V gene's germline CDR1 is LNHDA and CDR2 SQIVND (reference sequence). This CDR3 is CASSIIVRDNSPLHF. The CDR3 DNA follows: TGTGCCAGTAGTATAATAGTTCGTGATAATTCACCCCTCCACTTT.

This clone was counted once. This chain links TRBV4-1 with TRBJ1-3; D remains ambiguous. CDR1 is MGHRA, CDR2 YSYEKL, per germline. Trimming cost V 0 bases and J 0 bases, with 6 bases left between them. The CDR3 has 15 residues. The CDR3 reads CASSQDNTSGNTIYF. The CDR3, as DNA: TGCGCCAGCAGCCAAGATAACACCTCTGGAAACACCATATATTTT.

The chain is built from TRBV28 and TRBJ1-4; D is uncertain. The CDR3 loop spans 12 amino acids. Trimming stripped 5 bases from V and 6 bases from J, with 7 bases between. Germline V gene sequence: CDR1 MDHEN, CDR2 SYDVKM. CDR3 region: CASSPPDEKLFF. The CDR3 coding sequence is TGTGCCAGCAGTCCCCCGGATGAAAAACTGTTTTTT.

The chain employs TRBV4-1 and TRBJ2-1; TRBD2 matches 12 bases. The CDR3 extends over 16 amino acids. In germline, CDR1 is MGHRA, CDR2 YSYEKL. V lost 4 bases and J lost 4; bases outside the gene matches: 5. CDR3 in amino acids: CASSPRTSGEYNEQFF. CDR3 nucleotides: TGCGCCAGCAGCCCTCGGACTAGCGGGGAGTACAATGAGCAGTTCTTC.

The J gene is TRBJ1-2, the V gene TRBV7-9; the match to TRBD1 covers 7 bases. Looked up from germline, CDR1 is SEHNR and CDR2 is FQNEAQ (reference sequence). CDR3 length equals 13 residues. V lost 0 bases, J lost 11 bases, and 6 bases stayed unmatched. The DNA for the CDR3 is TGTGCCAGCAGCTTAGCAGGGGGCAGAGTGTACACCTTC. It encodes CASSLAGGRVYTF.

This clone was recorded only once. The V call is TRBV29-1, the J call TRBJ2-5, with 9 bases lining up with TRBD1. Germline V gene sequence: CDR1 SQVTM, CDR2 ANQGSEA. This CDR3 contains 13 residues. The V gene end was trimmed by 7 bases and the J gene end by 5 bases; junction bases not matched to a gene: 8. The CDR3 sequence: CSGRTGGRETQYF. Here the CDR3 DNA reads TGCAGCGGGCGAACAGGGGGCAGGGAGACCCAGTACTTC.

The rearrangement joins TRBV7-2 to TRBJ2-3; D possibly corresponds to TRBD2 (7 bases). Per germline, CDR1 SGHTA and CDR2 FQGNSA. V lost 6 bases, J lost 2 bases, and 18 bases lay in between. There are 16 residues in the CDR3. The CDR3 is CASRNRGGANTDTQYF. The CDR3 DNA sequence: TGTGCCAGCAGAAACAGAGGGGGGGCCAACACAGATACGCAGTATTTT.

This clone was seen a handful of times. The chain employs TRBV30 and TRBJ1-2; D possibly corresponds to TRBD1 (6 bases). Trimming cost V 3 bases and J 5 bases, with 16 bases left between them. The CDR3 runs to 14 residues. Germline V gene data show CDR1 as GTSNPN and CDR2 as SVGIG (reference sequence). CDR3 protein: CAWRRPGQGYGYTF. Written as DNA, the CDR3 is TGTGCCTGGAGGCGACCGGGACAAGGATATGGCTACACCTTC.

The DNA for the CDR3 is TGTGCCAGCAGCCCCACAACCGAGACAGGGGCCCCCTACGAGCAGTACTTC. Protein sequence: CASSPTTETGAPYEQYF. This chain uses TRBV5-6 with TRBJ2-7; the match to TRBD1 covers 8 bases. Germline values: CDR1 SGHDT, CDR2 YYEEEE. This CDR3 is 17 amino acids long. Losses at the gene ends were 4 bases for V and 2 bases for J; bases not matched to a gene: 14.

This rearrangement joins TRBV19 to TRBJ1-1; 11 positions agree with TRBD1. Germline values: CDR1 LNHDA, CDR2 SQIVND (reference sequence). The CDR3 is made up of 17 amino acids. After removal of 3 bases from V and 3 bases from J, the junction contained 9 bases not matched to a gene. CDR3 in DNA: TGTGCCAGTAGTATTGGGACGAGGACAGGGGGCTACACTGAAGCTTTCTTT. Encoded protein: CASSIGTRTGGYTEAFF.

The chain is built from TRBV2 and TRBJ2-7; 7 positions agree with TRBD2. Looked up from germline, CDR1 is SNHLY and CDR2 is FYNNEI. V shed 6 bases and J 2 bases; nucleotides not matched to a gene: 10. The CDR3 is 15 amino acids. The CDR3 DNA reads TGTGCCAGCAGCATAATCAGCGGGGAGACCTACGAGCAGTACTTC. Amino acid sequence: CASSIISGETYEQYF.

This chain connects TRBV11-2 to TRBJ2-5; 9 bases line up with TRBD2. The CDR3 has 17 residues. The junction had 10 bases not matched to a gene; V was cut back by 1 base and J by 4 bases. Per germline, CDR1 SGHAT and CDR2 FQNNGV. This CDR3 reads CASSLALLAGPRETQYF. The CDR3, as DNA: TGTGCCAGCAGCTTAGCCCTTCTAGCGGGGCCTCGAGAGACCCAGTACTTC.

In this sample, this clone turned up once. V gene TRBV10-2 combines with J gene TRBJ1-1; maybe TRBD1 (5 bases). This CDR3 is 13 amino acids long. Germline loops: CDR1 WSHSY, CDR2 SAAADI. V lost 2 bases and J 6 bases, leaving 10 bases between the germline ends. The CDR3 loop is CASSEEGRAEAFF. CDR3 DNA sequence: TGCGCCAGCAGTGAGGAGGGGAGGGCTGAAGCTTTCTTT.

This chain links TRBV18 with TRBJ2-7; 9 nucleotides agree with TRBD1. The germline V gene has CDR1 KGHSH and CDR2 LQKENI. The CDR3 has 15 amino acids. Trimming at V came to 3 bases and at J to 4 bases, leaving 7 bases not matched to a gene. The chain's CDR3 is CASSPTGTGLYEQYF. The CDR3 nucleotides are TGTGCCAGCTCACCCACCGGGACAGGGTTATACGAGCAGTACTTC.

The chain is built from TRBV5-1 and TRBJ2-7; TRBD2 agrees at 10 bases. The CDR3 is 14 residues long. Germline CDR1 reads SGHRS; CDR2 reads YFSETQ. V lost 0 bases, J lost 6 bases, and 3 bases stayed unmatched. The CDR3 reads CASSLELAGSEQYF. CDR3 DNA sequence: TGCGCCAGCAGCTTGGAACTAGCGGGAAGCGAGCAGTACTTC.

The rearrangement joins TRBV6-2 or TRBV6-3 to TRBJ2-3, with TRBD1 matching 7 bases. Germline lookup yields CDR1 MNHEY and CDR2 SVGEGT. The length of the CDR3 is 14 residues. Trimming at V came to 5 bases and at J to 3 bases, leaving 5 bases not matched to a gene. The CDR3 sequence: CASSQTGETDTQYF. In DNA form, the CDR3 reads TGTGCCAGCAGTCAAACAGGGGAGACAGATACGCAGTATTTT.

V and J are TRBV5-3 and TRBJ2-5; 8 bases are a match to TRBD2. TRBV5-3 is identified as an open reading frame with a role that is uncertain. This CDR3 spans 15 amino acids. After removal of 3 bases from V and 3 bases from J, the junction contained 7 bases not matched to a gene. CDR3 sequence (DNA): TGTGCCAGAAGCTGGGCGCGGGGGGCAGAAGAGACCCAGTACTTC. Translated, it gives CARSWARGAEETQYF.

DNA for the CDR3: TGTGCCAGCAGCTTTTATCAGGGCCTGAGGAATTCACCCCTCCACTTT. Its translation is CASSFYQGLRNSPLHF. This sequence joins TRBV5-4 and TRBJ1-6; perhaps TRBD1 as D (5 bases). The CDR3 has 16 amino acids. V was shortened by 2 bases and J by 7 bases, with 16 bases between the two germline ends. Per the germline V gene, CDR1 is SGHNT and CDR2 is YYREEE (reference sequence).

V gene TRBV28 combines with J gene TRBJ2-7, with D maybe TRBD2 (5 bases). V shed 9 bases and J shed 3 bases, with 15 bases lying between them. This CDR3 is 13 amino acids long. Germline CDR1 MDHEN, CDR2 SYDVKM. The CDR3 region has the DNA TGTGCCAGTACCCGGGCCGGGGTCTACGAGCAGTACTTC. It codes for CASTRAGVYEQYF.